The next 19 T cell receptor beta chains were all read from a single sample in a study of shared clonotypes between healthy human individuals. Generated by immunoSEQ multiplex PCR, the TCRdb table keeps only in-frame clones and is missing some. Of more than 2 million clones in the sample, 90% to 96% were seen once. The sample comprised naive CD4+ T cells sorted from blood. Noted subset: CD45RA+ positively selected. These receptors were collected from a man aged 18 to 29 in good health.

The chain links TRBV5-1 to TRBJ2-1; TRBD2 agrees at 13 bases. In germline, CDR1 is SGHRS, CDR2 YFSETQ. This CDR3 is built from 19 residues. Trimming at V came to 4 bases and at J to 0 bases, leaving 10 bases not matched to a gene. This CDR3 reads CASSRSGLAGSGSYNEQFF. Here the CDR3 DNA reads TGCGCCAGCAGCAGGTCGGGACTAGCGGGGTCCGGCTCCTACAATGAGCAGTTCTTC.

The chain combines TRBV9 with TRBJ1-6, with D perhaps TRBD1 (6 bases). The germline V gene encodes CDR1 SGDLS and CDR2 YYNGEE. The V and J ends lost 3 bases and 7 bases respectively, with 17 bases between them. The CDR3 is 16 amino acids. This chain's CDR3 is CASSGAAGGGNSPLHF. As DNA, the CDR3 is TGTGCCAGCAGCGGAGCGGCGGGGGGGGGCAATTCACCCCTCCACTTT. The complete variable domain, with remaining parts taken from reference TRBV9 and TRBJ1-6, reads DSGVTQTPKHLITATGQRVTLRCSPRSGDLSVYWYQQSLDQGLQFLIQYYNGEERAKGNILERFSAQQFPDLHSELNLSSLELGDSALYFCASSGAAGGGNSPLHFGNGTRLTVT.

The rearrangement uses TRBV4-1 and TRBJ1-6; D is unresolved. V lost 5 bases and J lost 9, with 11 bases in between. Germline CDR1 and CDR2: MGHRA and YSYEKL. The CDR3 is made up of 13 amino acids. The DNA of the CDR3 is TGCGCCAGCAGCTCGGCGGTGGGTTCACCCCTCCACTTT. This translates into CASSSAVGSPLHF.

The chain has TRBV6-5 and TRBJ2-7; 11 bases map to TRBD1. The germline CDR1 and CDR2 sequences are MNHEY and SVGAGI. There are 15 residues in the CDR3. After removal of 5 bases from V and 2 bases from J, the junction contained 5 bases not matched to a gene. Here the CDR3 DNA reads TGTGCCAGCAGTAGACCGGACAGGGGGCCCTACGAGCAGTACTTC. This encodes CASSRPDRGPYEQYF.

V usage is TRBV10-3 and J usage is TRBJ2-5, with TRBD2 identical over 8 bases. After removal of 6 bases from V and 1 base from J, the junction contained 7 bases not matched to a gene. Germline V gene lookup returns CDR1 ENHRY and CDR2 SYGVKD. There are 15 residues in the CDR3. The CDR3 loop is CAIRGSGGAQETQYF. Here the CDR3 DNA reads TGTGCCATCAGAGGCAGCGGGGGTGCCCAAGAGACCCAGTACTTC.

This clone was detected only once. This chain links TRBV6-1 with TRBJ1-3; D remains unclear. V was shortened by 6 bases and J by 8 bases, with 11 bases between the two germline ends. This CDR3 comprises 12 residues. Germline CDR1 reads MNHNS; CDR2 reads SASEGT. In DNA, the CDR3 is TGTGCCAGCAGCTTTAATCGGGACACCATATATTTT. This encodes CASSFNRDTIYF.

The sample holds one count of this clone. This sequence joins TRBV30 and TRBJ2-5; D perhaps matches TRBD2 (5 bases). The V gene's germline CDR1 is GTSNPN and CDR2 SVGIG (reference sequence). CDR3 size: 13 residues. The germline V and J ends were trimmed by 0 bases and 2 bases, with 7 bases remaining between them. CDR3 protein: CAWSVPGQETQYF. CDR3 bases: TGTGCCTGGAGTGTGCCGGGGCAAGAGACCCAGTACTTC.

CDR3 nucleotides: TGTGCCTGGAGAAATGCACAGAACTATGGCTACACCTTC. This encodes CAWRNAQNYGYTF. This chain connects TRBV30 to TRBJ1-2; the D is unclear. The CDR3 consists of 13 residues. V was clipped by 3 bases and J by 2 bases, with 10 bases between them. Germline V gives CDR1 GTSNPN, CDR2 SVGIG (reference sequence).

The chain uses TRBV19 and TRBJ2-2; 7 bases are a match to TRBD2. This CDR3 is built from 14 residues. Germline CDR1 is LNHDA and CDR2 is SQIVND (reference sequence). As DNA, the CDR3 is TGTGGGACGACGGGGGGAAGGGACACCGGGGAGCTGTTTTTT. It encodes CGTTGGRDTGELFF.

This clone has only one observation. Here the CDR3 reads CASSQLTTNEKLFF. The CDR3 DNA is TGTGCCAGCAGCCAGCTTACAACTAATGAAAAACTGTTTTTT. The V gene is TRBV5-5, the J gene TRBJ1-4; D remains ambiguous. The CDR3 spans 14 residues. With 4 bases removed from V and 0 bases from J, the gap between germline ends came to 7 bases. CDR1 is SGHKS, CDR2 YYEKEE, per germline (reference sequence). The full variable domain, in which reference TRBV5-5 and TRBJ1-4 provide the parts outside the CDR3, is DAGVTQSPTHLIKTRGQQVTLRCSPISGHKSVSWYQQVLGQGPQFIFQYYEKEERGRGNFPDRFSARQFPNYSSELNVNALLLGDSALYLCASSQLTTNEKLFFGSGTQLSVL.

V gene TRBV6-6 combines with J gene TRBJ1-1, with D possibly matching TRBD1 (5 bases). Per the germline V gene, CDR1 is MNHNY and CDR2 is SVGAGI (reference sequence). The length of the CDR3 is 13 residues. Trimming removed 6 bases at V and 6 bases at J, with 14 bases between. CDR3 nucleotide sequence: TGTGCCAGCAGCCGGGGCCCGCCCGCTGAAGCTTTCTTT. Its protein product is CASSRGPPAEAFF.

The gene calls are TRBV19 and TRBJ2-3; perhaps TRBD2 as D (6 bases). Germline V gene sequence: CDR1 LNHDA, CDR2 SQIVND (reference sequence). This CDR3 region has 13 residues. Trimming pared 6 bases from V and 4 bases from J, leaving 11 bases between. DNA of the CDR3: TGTGCCAGTAGAGTGGGGGGATCAGATACGCAGTATTTT. This sequence encodes CASRVGGSDTQYF.

This clone turned up a few times. The chain combines TRBV7-9 with TRBJ1-5, with D unresolved. This CDR3 comprises 15 residues. Germline V lookup: CDR1 SEHNR, CDR2 FQNEAQ (reference sequence). V lost 1 base and J lost 1, with 8 bases in between. The CDR3 protein is CASSLGEGSNQPQHF. The CDR3 DNA reads as TGTGCCAGCAGCTTAGGGGAGGGAAGCAATCAGCCCCAGCATTTT.

Concerning this clone itself: This sample includes further DNA sequences coding for the same CDR3. The genes are TRBV4-1 and TRBJ2-3; D is uncertain. Looked up from germline, CDR1 is MGHRA and CDR2 is YSYEKL. This CDR3 is built from 11 residues. Trimming removed 6 bases from V and 3 bases from J, with 4 bases in between. DNA of the CDR3: TGCGCCAGCAGTCAGACAGATACGCAGTATTTT. Translation: CASSQTDTQYF.

The V and J genes are TRBV29-1 and TRBJ2-1, with 7 bases fitting TRBD2. This CDR3 contains 16 residues. The germline V gene has CDR1 SQVTM and CDR2 ANQGSEA. Germline trimming cut 0 bases from V and 6 bases from J; bases unmatched to any gene: 11. For the CDR3, the DNA is TGCAGCGTTGAAGACCCCTTCCTAGCGGTAAGCAATGAGCAGTTCTTC. Translated: CSVEDPFLAVSNEQFF.

J is TRBJ2-5 and V is TRBV15; D is possibly TRBD1 (5 bases). Germline CDR1 is LNHNV and CDR2 is YYDKDF (reference sequence). V gave up 0 bases and J gave up 4 bases, with 12 bases separating them. The CDR3 covers 15 residues. The CDR3 is CATSRDPGAPETQYF. Here the CDR3 DNA reads TGTGCCACCAGCAGAGATCCTGGGGCTCCAGAGACCCAGTACTTC.

V usage is TRBV6-5 and J usage is TRBJ2-3; TRBD1 matches at 7 bases. With V trimmed by 5 bases and J by 2 bases, 7 bases remained unmatched. The germline CDR1 and CDR2 sequences are MNHEY and SVGAGI. The CDR3 length is 15 residues. The CDR3 here is CASSRPGQLTDTQYF. The CDR3 DNA is TGTGCCAGCAGTCGACCGGGACAGCTCACAGATACGCAGTATTTT.

The rearrangement uses TRBV7-2 and TRBJ2-7; 12 positions agree with TRBD2. V shed 5 bases, J shed 6 bases, and the junction held 14 bases outside the gene matches. This CDR3 comprises 17 residues. The germline V gene has CDR1 SGHTA and CDR2 FQGNSA. The CDR3 coding sequence is TGTGCCAGCAGCAAACCACGCCTAGCGGGAGGGCCTGGCGAGCAGTACTTC. Its translation: CASSKPRLAGGPGEQYF.

The chain combines TRBV19 with TRBJ2-7; 7 bases align to TRBD1. The CDR3 covers 14 residues. V was clipped by 8 bases and J by 4 bases; unmatched bases: 11. Germline CDR1 LNHDA, CDR2 SQIVND (reference sequence). The CDR3 sequence is CASRETGMKYEQYF. In DNA, the CDR3 is TGTGCCAGTCGAGAGACAGGGATGAAGTACGAGCAGTACTTC.